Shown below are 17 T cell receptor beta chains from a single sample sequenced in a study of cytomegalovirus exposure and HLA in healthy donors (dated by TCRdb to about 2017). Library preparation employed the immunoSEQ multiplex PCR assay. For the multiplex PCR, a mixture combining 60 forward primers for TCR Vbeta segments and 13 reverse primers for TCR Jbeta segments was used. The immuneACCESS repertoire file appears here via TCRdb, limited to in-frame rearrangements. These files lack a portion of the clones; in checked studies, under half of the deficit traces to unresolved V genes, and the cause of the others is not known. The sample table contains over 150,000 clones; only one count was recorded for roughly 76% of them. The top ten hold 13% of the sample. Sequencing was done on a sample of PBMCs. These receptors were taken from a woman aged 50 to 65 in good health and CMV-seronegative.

CDR3 residues: CASSSESGGFTGELFF. As DNA, the CDR3 is TGTGCCAGTAGTTCTGAGTCAGGGGGGTTCACCGGGGAGCTGTTTTTT. The chain employs TRBV19 and TRBJ2-2; D might be TRBD1 (7 bases). From germline, CDR1 is LNHDA and CDR2 SQIVND (reference sequence). The CDR3 has 16 residues. The V end lost 5 bases, the J end lost 4 bases, and 17 bases lay between the germline ends.

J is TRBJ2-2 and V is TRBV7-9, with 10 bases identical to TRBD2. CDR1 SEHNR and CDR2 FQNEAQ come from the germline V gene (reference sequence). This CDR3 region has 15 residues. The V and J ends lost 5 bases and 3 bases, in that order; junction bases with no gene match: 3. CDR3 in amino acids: CASSGTSGDTGELFF. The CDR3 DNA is TGTGCCAGCAGCGGAACTAGCGGGGACACCGGGGAGCTGTTTTTT.

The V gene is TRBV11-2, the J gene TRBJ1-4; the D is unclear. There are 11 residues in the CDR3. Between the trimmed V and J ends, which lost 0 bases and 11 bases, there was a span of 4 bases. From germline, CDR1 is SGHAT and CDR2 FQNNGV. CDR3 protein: CASSLDAKLFF. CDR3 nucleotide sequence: TGTGCCAGCAGCTTAGATGCGAAACTGTTTTTT.

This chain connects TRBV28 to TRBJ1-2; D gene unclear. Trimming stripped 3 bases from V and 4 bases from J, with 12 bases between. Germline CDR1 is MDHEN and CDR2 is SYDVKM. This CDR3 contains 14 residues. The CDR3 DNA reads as TGTGCCAGCAGTTTCCGCACCACAAGCTATGGCTACACCTTC. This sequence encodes CASSFRTTSYGYTF.

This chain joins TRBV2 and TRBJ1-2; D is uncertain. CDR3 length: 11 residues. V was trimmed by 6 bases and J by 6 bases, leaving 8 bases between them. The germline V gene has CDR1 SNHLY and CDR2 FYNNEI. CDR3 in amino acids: CASSVRDGYTF. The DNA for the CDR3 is TGTGCCAGCAGCGTGCGGGATGGCTACACCTTC.

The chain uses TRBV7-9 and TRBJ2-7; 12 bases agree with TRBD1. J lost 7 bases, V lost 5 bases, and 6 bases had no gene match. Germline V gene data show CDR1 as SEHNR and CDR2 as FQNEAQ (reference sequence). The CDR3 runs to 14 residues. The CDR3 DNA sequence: TGTGCCAGCAGCAAGGGACAGGGGGCCTGGGAGCAGTACTTC. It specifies CASSKGQGAWEQYF.

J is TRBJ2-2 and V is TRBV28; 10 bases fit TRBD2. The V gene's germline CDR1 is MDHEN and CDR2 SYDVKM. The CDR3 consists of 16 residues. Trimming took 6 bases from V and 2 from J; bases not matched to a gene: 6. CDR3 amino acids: CASRGAGGVNTGELFF. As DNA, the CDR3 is TGTGCCAGCAGGGGAGCGGGAGGGGTTAACACCGGGGAGCTGTTTTTT.

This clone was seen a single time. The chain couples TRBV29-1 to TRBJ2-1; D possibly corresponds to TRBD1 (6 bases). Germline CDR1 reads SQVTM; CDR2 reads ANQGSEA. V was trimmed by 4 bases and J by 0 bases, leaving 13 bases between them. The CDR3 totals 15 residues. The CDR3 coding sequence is TGCAGCGTTGTGTCAGGGGCGAGCTCCTACAATGAGCAGTTCTTC. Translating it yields CSVVSGASSYNEQFF.

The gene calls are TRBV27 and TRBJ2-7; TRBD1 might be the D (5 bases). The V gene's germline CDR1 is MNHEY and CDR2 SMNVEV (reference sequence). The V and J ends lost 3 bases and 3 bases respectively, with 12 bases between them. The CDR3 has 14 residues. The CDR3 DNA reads TGTGCCAGCAGTTTCCAGGGAAGTTTCTACGAGCAGTACTTC. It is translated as CASSFQGSFYEQYF.

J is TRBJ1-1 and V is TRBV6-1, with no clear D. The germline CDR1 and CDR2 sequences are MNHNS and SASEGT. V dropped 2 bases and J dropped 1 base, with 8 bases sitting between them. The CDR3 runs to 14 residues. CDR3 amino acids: CASSEYIGNTEAFF. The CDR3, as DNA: TGTGCCAGCAGTGAATATATCGGGAACACTGAAGCTTTCTTT.

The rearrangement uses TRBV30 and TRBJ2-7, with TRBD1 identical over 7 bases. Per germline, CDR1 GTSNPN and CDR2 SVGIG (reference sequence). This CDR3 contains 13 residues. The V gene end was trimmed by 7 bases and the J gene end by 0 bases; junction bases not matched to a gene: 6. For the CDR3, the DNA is TGTGCCTTGGCGACAGGGAGCTCCTACGAGCAGTACTTC. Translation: CALATGSSYEQYF.

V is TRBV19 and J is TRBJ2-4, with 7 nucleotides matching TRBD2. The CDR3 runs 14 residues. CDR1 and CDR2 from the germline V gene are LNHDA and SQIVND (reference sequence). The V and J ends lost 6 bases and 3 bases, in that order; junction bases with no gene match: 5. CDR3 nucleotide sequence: TGTGCCAGTAGCTGGGGGGGAGACAAAAACATTCAGTACTTC. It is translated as CASSWGGDKNIQYF. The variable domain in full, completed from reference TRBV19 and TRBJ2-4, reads DGGITQSPKYLFRKEGQNVTLSCEQNLNHDAMYWYRQDPGQGLRLIYYSQIVNDFQKGDIAEGYSVSREKKESFPLTVTSAQKNPTAFYLCASSWGGDKNIQYFGAGTRLSVL.

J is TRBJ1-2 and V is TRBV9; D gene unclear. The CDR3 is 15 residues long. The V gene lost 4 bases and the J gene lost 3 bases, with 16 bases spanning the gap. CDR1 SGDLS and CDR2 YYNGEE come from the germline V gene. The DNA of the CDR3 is TGTGCCAGCAGCTTTAGCGGTGGCGACGACTATGGCTACACCTTC. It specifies CASSFSGGDDYGYTF. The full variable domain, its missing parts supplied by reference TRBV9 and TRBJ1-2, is DSGVTQTPKHLITATGQRVTLRCSPRSGDLSVYWYQQSLDQGLQFLIQYYNGEERAKGNILERFSAQQFPDLHSELNLSSLELGDSALYFCASSFSGGDDYGYTFGSGTRLTVV.

This CDR3 is CASSLAPDTYKYEQYF. The CDR3 DNA follows: TGTGCCAGCAGCTTAGCGCCGGACACTTACAAATACGAGCAGTACTTC. This chain uses TRBV7-2 with TRBJ2-7, with D perhaps matching TRBD1 (5 bases). Germline CDR1 reads SGHTA; CDR2 reads FQGNSA. There are 16 residues in the CDR3. V was trimmed by 0 bases and J by 4 bases, leaving 16 bases between them.

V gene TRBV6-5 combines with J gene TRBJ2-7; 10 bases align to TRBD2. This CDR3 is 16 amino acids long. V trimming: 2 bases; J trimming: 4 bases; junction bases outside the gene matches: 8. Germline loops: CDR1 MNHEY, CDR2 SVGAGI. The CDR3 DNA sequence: TGTGCCAGCAGTTACAAAGCGGGGGGGCAAGGATACGAGCAGTACTTC. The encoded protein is CASSYKAGGQGYEQYF.

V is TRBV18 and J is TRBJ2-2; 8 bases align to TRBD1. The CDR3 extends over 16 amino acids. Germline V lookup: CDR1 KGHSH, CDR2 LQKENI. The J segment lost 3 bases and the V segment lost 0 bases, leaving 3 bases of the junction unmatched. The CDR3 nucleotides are TGTGCCAGCTCACCACCGACAGGGGAGGACACCGGGGAGCTGTTTTTT. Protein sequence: CASSPPTGEDTGELFF.

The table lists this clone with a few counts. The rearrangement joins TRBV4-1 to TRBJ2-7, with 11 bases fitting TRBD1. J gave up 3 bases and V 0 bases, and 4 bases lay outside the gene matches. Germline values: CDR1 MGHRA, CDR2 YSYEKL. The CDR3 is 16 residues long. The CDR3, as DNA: TGCGCCAGCAGCCAAGATTACGGGACAGGGGGCTACGAGCAGTACTTC. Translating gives CASSQDYGTGGYEQYF.